This TCR beta chain was documented in a study of CD8 T cells in ankylosing spondylitis. This clonotype was seen ten or more times. From the 5' RACE reads, TCRdb called clonotypes with MiXCR, one entry per CDR3 protein. The table shows approximately 250,000 distinct CDR3 sequences, with 10% occurring only once. Sequencing was done on a sample of blood, either unsorted or a sorted T cell fraction (not recorded which). The TCR sequence derives from a male donor with ankylosing spondylitis or in good health (not recorded which).

CDR3 DNA: TGTGCCAGCAGCCCCGGAACCGCCAAGGGAAATGGCTACACCTTC. Protein product: CASSPGTAKGNGYTF. This chain links TRBV12-3 or TRBV12-4 with TRBJ1-2, with D hard to call. The V end lost 6 bases, the J end lost 6 bases, and 20 bases lay between the germline ends. The length of the CDR3 is 15 residues.